The 29 T cell receptor beta chains below come from one sample, sequenced in a study of patients and donors after allogeneic stem cell transplantation. In TCRdb, the RT-PCR reads were re-called with MiXCR into one record per CDR3 protein. This sample has about 400,000 distinct CDR3 sequences, with 16% found just once. Specimen: blood, either unsorted or a sorted T cell fraction (not recorded which). These receptors came from a human donor who was either an allogeneic HSCT recipient or a stem cell or donor lymphocyte infusion donor (not recorded which). It is not recorded whose cells these are; they may come from a transplant donor.

This clonotype was detected a few times. The V call is TRBV5-1, the J call TRBJ2-7; 8 bases align to TRBD1. Per germline, CDR1 SGHRS and CDR2 YFSETQ. Unmatched junction bases numbered 6, after V lost 5 bases and J lost 2 bases. CDR3 size: 14 residues. DNA of the CDR3: TGCGCCAGCAGATTGACAGGGGTCACCTACGAGCAGTACTTC. Protein: CASRLTGVTYEQYF. The complete variable domain, with remaining parts taken from reference TRBV5-1 and TRBJ2-7, reads KAGVTQTPRYLIKTRGQQVTLSCSPISGHRSVSWYQQTPGQGLQFLFEYFSETQRNKGNFPGRFSGRQFSNSRSEMNVSTLELGDSALYLCASRLTGVTYEQYFGPGTRLTVT.

The chain is built from TRBV10-3 and TRBJ1-6; 7 bases fit TRBD1. Germline loops: CDR1 ENHRY, CDR2 SYGVKD. The junction had 8 bases not matched to a gene; V was cut back by 5 bases and J by 7 bases. This CDR3 is built from 15 residues. CDR3 nucleotide sequence: TGTGCCATCAGTCCACCGGGGGGACAGAATTCACCCCTCCACTTT. Residues: CAISPPGGQNSPLHF.

The chain links TRBV24-1 to TRBJ2-1; TRBD2 might be the D (6 bases). Germline lookup yields CDR1 KGHDR and CDR2 SFDVKD. Trimming shortened V by 7 bases and J by 3 bases, and 15 bases separated the two germline ends. This CDR3 is built from 15 residues. For the CDR3, the DNA is TGTGCCACCAGGGCAGCTGTTAGCGGCTACAATGAGCAGTTCTTC. It is translated as CATRAAVSGYNEQFF.

The chain uses TRBV3-1 and TRBJ2-1, with 7 bases matching TRBD2. Germline loops: CDR1 LGHDT, CDR2 YNNKEL (reference sequence). CDR3 length: 15 amino acids. Losses at the gene ends were 4 bases for V and 4 bases for J; bases not matched to a gene: 7. The CDR3 DNA sequence: TGTGCCAGCAGCCGGGAGGGCCAGTTATACAATGAGCAGTTCTTC. Its protein product is CASSREGQLYNEQFF.

This clonotype has only a few counts. Here the CDR3 DNA reads TGTGCCAGCAGCAAACTCCGGGCCCCAACCGGGGAGCTGTTTTTT. Residues: CASSKLRAPTGELFF. The chain links TRBV21-1 to TRBJ2-2; the table's D gene call, TRBD2, was not cross checked with the DNA. TRBV21-1 is shown as a pseudogene. CDR3 length: 15 residues.

The chain uses TRBV18 and TRBJ1-1; 8 bases are shared with TRBD1. V lost 6 bases, J lost 10 bases, and 4 bases stayed unmatched. CDR3 length equals 11 residues. CDR1 is KGHSH, CDR2 LQKENI, per germline. CDR3 nucleotide sequence: TGTGCCAGCTCGCCAGACAGGGGAGCTTTCTTT. It codes for CASSPDRGAFF.

The CDR3 is CASRPPGQGSSYEQYF. Here the CDR3 DNA reads TGTGCCAGCAGGCCTCCGGGACAGGGGTCTTCCTACGAGCAGTACTTC. The chain uses TRBV2 and TRBJ2-7, with 10 bases that match TRBD1. J was trimmed by 1 base and V by 6 bases; bases with no gene match: 9. CDR3 length equals 16 residues. Germline CDR1 and CDR2: SNHLY and FYNNEI. Looking up the rest from reference TRBV2 and TRBJ2-7 gives the full variable domain: EPEVTQTPSHQVTQMGQEVILRCVPISNHLYFYWYRQILGQKVEFLVSFYNNEISEKSEIFDDQFSVERPDGSNFTLKIRSTKLEDSAMYFCASRPPGQGSSYEQYFGPGTRLTVT.

The table lists this clonotype with a few counts. This chain connects TRBV4-3 to TRBJ1-5, with a tentative D call TRBD1 (6 bases). Germline V lookup: CDR1 LGHNA, CDR2 YSLEER. This CDR3 is 16 amino acids long. With 0 bases removed from V and 7 bases from J, the gap between germline ends came to 16 bases. For the CDR3, the DNA is TGCGCCAGCAGCCAAGAGGGATACAGGGACGGGCAGCCCCAGCATTTT. Amino acid sequence: CASSQEGYRDGQPQHF.

This clonotype showed up many times. This rearrangement joins TRBV7-9 to TRBJ1-2, with a possible D match to TRBD1 (6 bases). The V and J ends lost 5 bases and 2 bases respectively, with 21 bases between them. The CDR3 spans 17 residues. CDR1 and CDR2 from the germline V gene are SEHNR and FQNEAQ (reference sequence). CDR3 protein: CASSVGSNARGNYGYTF. DNA for the CDR3: TGTGCCAGCAGCGTGGGATCCAACGCAAGGGGGAACTATGGCTACACCTTC.

The genes are TRBV20-1 and TRBJ2-7; TRBD2 aligns across 11 bases. This CDR3 is 18 amino acids long. Trimming removed 1 base from V and 2 bases from J; junction bases left unmatched: 13. CDR1 DFQATT and CDR2 SNEGSKA come from the germline V gene (reference sequence). CDR3 bases: TGCAGTGCTAGAGGAACTAGCGGGGGCCGAATCAGCCCCTACGAGCAGTACTTC. Translating it yields CSARGTSGGRISPYEQYF.

This clonotype has more than one count but fewer than ten. The V and J genes are TRBV12-5 and TRBJ2-3; D possibly corresponds to TRBD1 (6 bases). Germline lookup yields CDR1 LGHNT and CDR2 FRNRAP. This CDR3 has 15 amino acids. V was clipped by 1 base and J by 4 bases, with 12 bases between them. The CDR3 protein is CASGLGRGAADTQYF. Here the CDR3 DNA reads TGTGCTAGTGGTTTGGGCAGGGGCGCGGCAGATACGCAGTATTTT.

This clonotype was observed a handful of times. The V call is TRBV7-9, the J call TRBJ2-1; possibly TRBD1 for D (5 bases). Trimming cost V 6 bases and J 9 bases, with 12 bases left between them. CDR1 and CDR2 from the germline V gene are SEHNR and FQNEAQ (reference sequence). The CDR3 covers 12 residues. The CDR3 sequence: CASRSGYGEQFF. Here the CDR3 DNA reads TGTGCCAGCAGATCAGGGTATGGTGAGCAGTTCTTC.

The chain combines TRBV29-1 with TRBJ1-4; maybe TRBD1 (5 bases). V lost 3 bases and J 3 bases, leaving 14 bases between the germline ends. Germline lookup yields CDR1 SQVTM and CDR2 ANQGSEA. The CDR3 length is 15 residues. The CDR3 here is CSVDSGEMANEKLFF. In DNA, the CDR3 is TGCAGCGTTGATTCGGGGGAAATGGCTAATGAAAAACTGTTTTTT.

The chain has TRBV27 and TRBJ2-1; 10 nucleotides match TRBD2. The CDR3 spans 15 residues. V trimming: 6 bases; J trimming: 4 bases; junction bases outside the gene matches: 6. Germline CDR1 reads MNHEY; CDR2 reads SMNVEV (reference sequence). CDR3 bases: TGTGCCAGCAGGGTAGCGGGAGGAGTATACAATGAGCAGTTCTTC. Amino acid sequence: CASRVAGGVYNEQFF.

The chain uses TRBV7-8 and TRBJ2-5; TRBD1 is a possible D gene (6 bases). The CDR3 length is 13 residues. The germline V gene encodes CDR1 SGHVS and CDR2 FQNEAQ. V lost 6 bases and J lost 5, with 13 bases in between. CDR3 DNA: TGTGCCAGCAGGCACAGGGTCCGGGAGACCCAGTACTTC. This codes for CASRHRVRETQYF. The complete variable domain, with remaining parts taken from reference TRBV7-8 and TRBJ2-5, reads GAGVSQSPRYKVAKRGQDVALRCDPISGHVSLFWYQQALGQGPEFLTYFQNEAQLDKSGLPSDRFFAERPEGSVSTLKIQRTQQEDSAVYLCASRHRVRETQYFGPGTRLLVL.

In the case of this clonotype: One end of the junction does not line up with germline, which may come from a read error. The chain couples TRBV20-1 to TRBJ2-7, with TRBD2 matching 13 bases. Germline assignment: CDR1 DFQATT and CDR2 SNEGSKA (reference sequence). The CDR3 sequence is 12 residues long. The CDR3 protein is CSAPGLAGDPHF. CDR3 nucleotides: TGCAGTGCTCCCGGACTAGCGGGGGACCCGCACTTC.

This chain links TRBV30 with TRBJ2-7, with TRBD1 matching over 8 bases. The germline V gene has CDR1 GTSNPN and CDR2 SVGIG (reference sequence). This CDR3 region has 12 residues. The trim removed 3 bases at V and 12 bases at J, leaving 10 bases unmatched. DNA for the CDR3: TGTGCCTGGAGAGGGACAGGTTTTCAACCGTACTTC. It yields the protein CAWRGTGFQPYF.

The chain has TRBV4-3 and TRBJ2-3; TRBD1 aligns across 9 bases. V dropped 3 bases and J dropped 1; count of bases not matched to a gene: 2. The CDR3 consists of 15 residues. Germline CDR1 LGHNA, CDR2 YSLEER. CDR3 sequence (DNA): TGCGCCAGCAGCCAGAGGACAGGGGGCACAGATACGCAGTATTTT. This translates into CASSQRTGGTDTQYF.

This chain connects TRBV2 to TRBJ1-5; D uncertain. The ends were cut back, 8 bases at V and 3 bases at J, with 14 bases in the middle. The CDR3 covers 14 residues. In germline, CDR1 is SNHLY, CDR2 FYNNEI. The CDR3 loop reads CASRPNTFNQPQHF. In nucleotides, the CDR3 is TGTGCCAGCCGGCCAAACACGTTCAATCAGCCCCAGCATTTT. Using reference TRBV2 and TRBJ1-5 for the parts outside the CDR3, the full variable domain is EPEVTQTPSHQVTQMGQEVILRCVPISNHLYFYWYRQILGQKVEFLVSFYNNEISEKSEIFDDQFSVERPDGSNFTLKIRSTKLEDSAMYFCASRPNTFNQPQHFGDGTRLSIL.

This clonotype appeared a few times. The V call is TRBV7-8, the J call TRBJ2-5, with D perhaps given as TRBD1 or TRBD2 (5 bases each). The CDR3 totals 14 residues. The V end was cut by 3 bases, the J end by 1 base, with 9 bases between. The germline V gene has CDR1 SGHVS and CDR2 FQNEAQ. The CDR3 DNA reads as TGTGCCAGCAGCTTGTCCGGGGCCCAAGAGACCCAGTACTTC. It is translated as CASSLSGAQETQYF.

This clonotype has a count of ten or more. The chain couples TRBV12-3 or TRBV12-4 to TRBJ2-3; no clear D. V lost 10 bases and J lost 5, with 13 bases in between. The CDR3 has 12 residues. The CDR3 sequence is CATSSWEDTQYF. CDR3 in DNA: TGTGCCACCTCCTCCTGGGAAGATACGCAGTATTTT.

This clonotype has a handful of counts. The chain couples TRBV5-4 to TRBJ2-5, with 16 positions matching TRBD2. In germline, CDR1 is SGHNT, CDR2 YYREEE (reference sequence). The CDR3 contains 17 residues. Germline trimming cut 4 bases from V and 5 bases from J; bases unmatched to any gene: 8. The CDR3 region is CASSPGTSGRARETQYF. Here the CDR3 DNA reads TGTGCCAGCAGCCCGGGGACTAGCGGGAGGGCCAGGGAGACCCAGTACTTC.

This clonotype was observed a few times. The chain recombines TRBV6-1 with TRBJ2-1; D might be TRBD1 (5 bases). This CDR3 region has 14 residues. CDR1 and CDR2 (germline): MNHNS, SASEGT. V lost 6 bases and J lost 4, with 13 bases in between. The CDR3 DNA reads TGTGCCAGCAGCCGACAGACCTGGTACAATGAGCAGTTCTTC. As protein: CASSRQTWYNEQFF.

V is TRBV7-3 and J is TRBJ2-7; 10 nucleotides line up with TRBD1. Losses at the gene ends were 4 bases for V and 4 bases for J; bases not matched to a gene: 1. This CDR3 is built from 13 residues. In germline, CDR1 is SGHTA, CDR2 FQGTGA. The CDR3 nucleotides are TGTGCCAGCAGCTCGGACAGGGGGTACGAGCAGTACTTC. As protein: CASSSDRGYEQYF.

This clonotype was seen more than once but under ten times. This chain connects TRBV18 to TRBJ2-7; 7 bases line up with TRBD1. Per germline, CDR1 KGHSH and CDR2 LQKENI. Trimming at V came to 5 bases and at J to 4 bases, leaving 5 bases not matched to a gene. This CDR3 contains 13 residues. The DNA for the CDR3 is TGTGCCAGCTCAGACATACAGGGGTACGAGCAGTACTTC. This codes for CASSDIQGYEQYF.

This clonotype was found many times. This chain connects TRBV10-3 to TRBJ1-1, with TRBD1 identical over 11 bases. CDR3 length: 15 residues. Germline CDR1 and CDR2: ENHRY and SYGVKD. After removal of 10 bases from V and 3 bases from J, the junction contained 10 bases not matched to a gene. CDR3 in amino acids: CASSRTGGLYTEAFF. Written as DNA, the CDR3 is TGTGCCAGTTCCAGGACAGGGGGCCTGTACACTGAAGCTTTCTTT.

This clonotype was seen many times. The chain uses TRBV7-6 and TRBJ1-1; D gene uncertain. The CDR3 is made up of 16 amino acids. Deletions cut 1 base from V and 3 bases from J, with 15 bases between. Per germline, CDR1 SGHVS and CDR2 FNYEAQ. Here the CDR3 reads CASSLERNFGDTEAFF. As DNA, the CDR3 is TGTGCCAGCAGCTTAGAAAGGAACTTTGGGGACACTGAAGCTTTCTTT.

The chain recombines TRBV12-3 or TRBV12-4 with TRBJ1-1; D unresolved. The ends were cut back, 5 bases at V and 1 base at J, with 8 bases in the middle. This CDR3 is 13 amino acids long. Here the CDR3 reads CASSRHTNTEAFF. DNA of the CDR3: TGTGCCAGCAGTCGGCACACGAACACTGAAGCTTTCTTT.

In this sample, this clonotype turned up a few times. The V call is TRBV7-2, the J call TRBJ2-1; TRBD2 aligns across 8 bases. The CDR3 totals 15 residues. Germline V gives CDR1 SGHTA, CDR2 FQGNSA. V lost 2 bases and J lost 5; bases outside the gene matches: 5. The CDR3 loop reads CASSLSGGENNEQFF. CDR3 coding DNA: TGTGCCAGCAGCTTATCGGGGGGGGAGAACAATGAGCAGTTCTTC.